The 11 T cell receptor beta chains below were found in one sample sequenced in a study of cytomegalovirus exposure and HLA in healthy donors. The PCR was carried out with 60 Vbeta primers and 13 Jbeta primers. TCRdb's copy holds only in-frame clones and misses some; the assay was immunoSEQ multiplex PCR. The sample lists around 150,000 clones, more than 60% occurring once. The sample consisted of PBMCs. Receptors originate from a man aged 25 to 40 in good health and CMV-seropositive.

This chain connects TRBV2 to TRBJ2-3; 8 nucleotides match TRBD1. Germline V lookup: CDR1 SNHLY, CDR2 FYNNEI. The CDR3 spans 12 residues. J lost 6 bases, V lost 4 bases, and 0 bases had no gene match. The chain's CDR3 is CASSGTGDTQYF. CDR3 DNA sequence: TGTGCCAGCAGTGGGACAGGGGATACGCAGTATTTT.

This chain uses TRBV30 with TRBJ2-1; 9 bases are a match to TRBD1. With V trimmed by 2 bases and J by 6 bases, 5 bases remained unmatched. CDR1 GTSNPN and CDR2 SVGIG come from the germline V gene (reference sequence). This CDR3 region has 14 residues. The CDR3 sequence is CAWSQQGAGNEQFF. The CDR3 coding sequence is TGTGCCTGGAGTCAACAGGGGGCTGGCAATGAGCAGTTCTTC.

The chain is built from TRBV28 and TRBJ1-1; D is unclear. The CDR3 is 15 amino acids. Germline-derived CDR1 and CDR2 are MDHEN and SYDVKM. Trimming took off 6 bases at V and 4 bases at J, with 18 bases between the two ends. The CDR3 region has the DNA TGTGCCAGCAGATTCCTGGGCACGGTGAGCACTGAAGCTTTCTTT. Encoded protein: CASRFLGTVSTEAFF.

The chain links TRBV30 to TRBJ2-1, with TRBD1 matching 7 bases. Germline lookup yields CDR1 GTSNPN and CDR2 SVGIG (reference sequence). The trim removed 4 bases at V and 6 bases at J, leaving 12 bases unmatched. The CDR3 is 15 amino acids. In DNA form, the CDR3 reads TGTGCCTGGAATCGTAGAGGGGGCCTTGGCAATGAGCAGTTCTTC. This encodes CAWNRRGGLGNEQFF.

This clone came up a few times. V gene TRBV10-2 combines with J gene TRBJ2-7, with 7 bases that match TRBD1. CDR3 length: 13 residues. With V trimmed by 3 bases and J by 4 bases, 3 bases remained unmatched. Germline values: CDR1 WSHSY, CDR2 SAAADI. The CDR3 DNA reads TGCGCCAGCAGTGATTACAGGGGATACGAGCAGTACTTC. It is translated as CASSDYRGYEQYF.

The CDR3 region has the DNA TGTGCCAGCAGTCAGGGCCAAAAAGAGACCCAGTACTTC. Translating it yields CASSQGQKETQYF. The chain links TRBV6-5 to TRBJ2-5, with D perhaps matching TRBD1 (5 bases). The CDR3 is made up of 13 amino acids. From germline, CDR1 is MNHEY and CDR2 SVGAGI. V was cut by 5 bases and J by 3 bases, with 10 bases left in between.

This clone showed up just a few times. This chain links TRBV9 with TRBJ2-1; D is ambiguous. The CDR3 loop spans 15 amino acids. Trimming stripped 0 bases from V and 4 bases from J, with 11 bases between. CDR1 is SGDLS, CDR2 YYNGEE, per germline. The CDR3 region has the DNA TGTGCCAGCAGCGTAGAAGGAACTACATACAATGAGCAGTTCTTC. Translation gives CASSVEGTTYNEQFF.

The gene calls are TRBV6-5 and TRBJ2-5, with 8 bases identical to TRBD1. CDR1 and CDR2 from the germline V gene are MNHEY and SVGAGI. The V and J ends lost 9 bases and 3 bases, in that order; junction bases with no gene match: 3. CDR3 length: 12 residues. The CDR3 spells CASQTGEETQYF. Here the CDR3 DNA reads TGTGCCAGTCAGACAGGGGAAGAGACCCAGTACTTC.

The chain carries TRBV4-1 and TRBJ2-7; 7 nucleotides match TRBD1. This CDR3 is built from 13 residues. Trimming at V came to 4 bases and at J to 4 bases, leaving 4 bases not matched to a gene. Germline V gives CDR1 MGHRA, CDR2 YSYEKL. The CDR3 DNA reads TGCGCCAGCAGCCCCGACAGGGTTTACGAGCAGTACTTC. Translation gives CASSPDRVYEQYF.

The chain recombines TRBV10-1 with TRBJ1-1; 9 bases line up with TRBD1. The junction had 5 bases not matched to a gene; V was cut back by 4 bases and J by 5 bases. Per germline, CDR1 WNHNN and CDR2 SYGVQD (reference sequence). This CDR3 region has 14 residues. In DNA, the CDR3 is TGCGCCAGCAGTGGATCTGGGACAGGGACTGAAGCTTTCTTT. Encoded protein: CASSGSGTGTEAFF.

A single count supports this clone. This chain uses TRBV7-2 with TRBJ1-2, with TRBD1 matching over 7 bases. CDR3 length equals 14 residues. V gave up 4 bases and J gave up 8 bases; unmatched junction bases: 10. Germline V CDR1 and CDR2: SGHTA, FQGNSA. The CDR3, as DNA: TGTGCCAGCAGCTCACCAGGGGGAGCGTTCGGCTACACCTTC. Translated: CASSSPGGAFGYTF.